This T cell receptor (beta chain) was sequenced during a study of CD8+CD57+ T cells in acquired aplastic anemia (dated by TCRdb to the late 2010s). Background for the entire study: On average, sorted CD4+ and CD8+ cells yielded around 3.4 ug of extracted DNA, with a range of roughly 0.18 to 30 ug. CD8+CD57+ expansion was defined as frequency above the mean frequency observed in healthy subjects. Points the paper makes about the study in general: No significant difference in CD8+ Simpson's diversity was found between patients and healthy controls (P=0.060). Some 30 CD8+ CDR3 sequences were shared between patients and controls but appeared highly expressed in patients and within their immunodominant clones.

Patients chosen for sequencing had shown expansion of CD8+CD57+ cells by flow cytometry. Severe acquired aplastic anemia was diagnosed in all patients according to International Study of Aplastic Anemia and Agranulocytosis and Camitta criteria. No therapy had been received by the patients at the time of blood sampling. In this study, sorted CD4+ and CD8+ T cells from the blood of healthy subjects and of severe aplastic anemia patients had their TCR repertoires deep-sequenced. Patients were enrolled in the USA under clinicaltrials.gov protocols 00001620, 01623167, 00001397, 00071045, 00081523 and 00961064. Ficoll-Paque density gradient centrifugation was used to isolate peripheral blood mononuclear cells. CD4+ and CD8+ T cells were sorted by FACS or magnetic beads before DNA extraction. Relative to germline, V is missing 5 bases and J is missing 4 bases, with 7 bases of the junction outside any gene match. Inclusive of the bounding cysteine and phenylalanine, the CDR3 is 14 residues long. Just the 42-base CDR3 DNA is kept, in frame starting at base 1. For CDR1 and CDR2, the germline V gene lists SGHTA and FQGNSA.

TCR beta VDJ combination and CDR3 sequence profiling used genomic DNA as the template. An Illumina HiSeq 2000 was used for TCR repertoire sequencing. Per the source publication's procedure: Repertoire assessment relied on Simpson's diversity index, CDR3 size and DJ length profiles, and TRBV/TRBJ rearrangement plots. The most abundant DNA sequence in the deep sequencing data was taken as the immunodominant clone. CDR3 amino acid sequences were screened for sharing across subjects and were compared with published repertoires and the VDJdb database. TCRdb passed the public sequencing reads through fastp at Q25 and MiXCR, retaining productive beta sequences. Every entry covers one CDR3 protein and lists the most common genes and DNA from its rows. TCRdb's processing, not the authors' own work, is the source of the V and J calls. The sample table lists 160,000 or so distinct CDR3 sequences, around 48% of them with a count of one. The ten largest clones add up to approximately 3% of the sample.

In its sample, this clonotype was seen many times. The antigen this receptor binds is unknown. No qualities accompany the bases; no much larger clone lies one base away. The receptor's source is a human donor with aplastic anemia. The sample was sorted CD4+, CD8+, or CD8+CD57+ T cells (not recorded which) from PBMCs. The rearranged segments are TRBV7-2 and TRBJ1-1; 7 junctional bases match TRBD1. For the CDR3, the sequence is CASSPMTGTTEAFF. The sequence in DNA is TGTGCCAGCAGCCCGATGACAGGGACCACTGAAGCTTTCTTT.